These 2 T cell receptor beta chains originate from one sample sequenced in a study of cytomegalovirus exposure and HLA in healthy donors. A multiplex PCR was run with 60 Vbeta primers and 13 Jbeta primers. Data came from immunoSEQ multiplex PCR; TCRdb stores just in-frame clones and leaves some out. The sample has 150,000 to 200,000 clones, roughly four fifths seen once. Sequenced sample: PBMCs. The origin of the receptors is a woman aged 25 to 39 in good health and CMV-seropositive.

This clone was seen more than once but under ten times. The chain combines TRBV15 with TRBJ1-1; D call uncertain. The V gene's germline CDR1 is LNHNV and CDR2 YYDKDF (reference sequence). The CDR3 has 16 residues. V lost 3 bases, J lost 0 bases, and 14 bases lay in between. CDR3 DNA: TGTGCCACCAGCAGTCTGCGAATGGGCATGAACACTGAAGCTTTCTTT. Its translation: CATSSLRMGMNTEAFF.

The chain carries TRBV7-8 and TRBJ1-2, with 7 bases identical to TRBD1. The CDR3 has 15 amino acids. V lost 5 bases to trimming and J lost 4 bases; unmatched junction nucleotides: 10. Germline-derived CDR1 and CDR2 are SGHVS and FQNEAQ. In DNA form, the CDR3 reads TGTGCCAGCAGCCCCCACCGGACAGGCCCCTATGGCTACACCTTC. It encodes CASSPHRTGPYGYTF. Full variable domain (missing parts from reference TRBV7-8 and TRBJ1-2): GAGVSQSPRYKVAKRGQDVALRCDPISGHVSLFWYQQALGQGPEFLTYFQNEAQLDKSGLPSDRFFAERPEGSVSTLKIQRTQQEDSAVYLCASSPHRTGPYGYTFGSGTRLTVV.